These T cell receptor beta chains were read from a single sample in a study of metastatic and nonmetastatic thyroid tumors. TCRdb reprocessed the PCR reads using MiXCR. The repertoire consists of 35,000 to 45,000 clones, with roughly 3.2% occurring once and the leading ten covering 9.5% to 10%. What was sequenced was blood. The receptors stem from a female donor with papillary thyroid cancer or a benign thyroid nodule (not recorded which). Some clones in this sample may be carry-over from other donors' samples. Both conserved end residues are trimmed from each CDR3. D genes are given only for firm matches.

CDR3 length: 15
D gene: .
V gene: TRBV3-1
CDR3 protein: ASSQEGSTSGANVLT

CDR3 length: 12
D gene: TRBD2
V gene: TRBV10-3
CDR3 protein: AISGAGEAGELF

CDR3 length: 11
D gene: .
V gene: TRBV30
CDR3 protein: AWSVGPIKPQH

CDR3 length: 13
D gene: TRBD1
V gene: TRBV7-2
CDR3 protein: ASSFGGTGGQPQH

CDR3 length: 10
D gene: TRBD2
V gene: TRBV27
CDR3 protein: ASGRTYNEQF

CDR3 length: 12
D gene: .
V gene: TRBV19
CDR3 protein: ASSTLGRQGVAF

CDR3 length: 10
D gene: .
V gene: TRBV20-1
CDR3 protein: SAPFGTDTQY

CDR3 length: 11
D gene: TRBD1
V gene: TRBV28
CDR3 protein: ASTGGTNEKLF

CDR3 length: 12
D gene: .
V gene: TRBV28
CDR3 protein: ASSFREARQPQH

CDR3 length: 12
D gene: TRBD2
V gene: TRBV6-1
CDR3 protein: ASSGGTSGETQY

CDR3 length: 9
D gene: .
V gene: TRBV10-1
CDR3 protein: APGPPHEQY

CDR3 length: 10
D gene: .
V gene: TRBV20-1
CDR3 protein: SAAWGAYEQY

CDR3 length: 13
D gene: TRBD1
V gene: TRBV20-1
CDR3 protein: SAPRVRGLGETQY

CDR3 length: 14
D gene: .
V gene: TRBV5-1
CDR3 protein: ASSPVPGSGANVLT

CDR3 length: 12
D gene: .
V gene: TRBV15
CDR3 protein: ATSSPDSTDTQY

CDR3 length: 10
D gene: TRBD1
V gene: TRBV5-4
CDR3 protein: ASSQTGLGYT

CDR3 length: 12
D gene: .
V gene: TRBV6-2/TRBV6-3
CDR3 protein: ASSKKTANTEAF

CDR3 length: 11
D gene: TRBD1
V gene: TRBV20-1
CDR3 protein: SAWDRVNYGYT

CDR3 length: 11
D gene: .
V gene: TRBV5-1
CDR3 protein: ASSLHVGLEQF

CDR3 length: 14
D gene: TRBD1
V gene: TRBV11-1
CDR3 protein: ASSPRDRGRDGELF

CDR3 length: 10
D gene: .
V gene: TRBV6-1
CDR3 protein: ASRPWGREQF

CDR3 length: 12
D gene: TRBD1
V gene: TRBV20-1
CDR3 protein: SAISDRGLNEQY

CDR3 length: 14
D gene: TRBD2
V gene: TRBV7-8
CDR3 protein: ASSSSGRAGTDTQY

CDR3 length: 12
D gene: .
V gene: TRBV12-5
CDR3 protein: ASGEGHTFYGYT

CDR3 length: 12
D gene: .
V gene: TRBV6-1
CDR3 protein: ASSEPATGGEQY

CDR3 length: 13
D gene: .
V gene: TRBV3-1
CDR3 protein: ASNHRRNYNYGYT

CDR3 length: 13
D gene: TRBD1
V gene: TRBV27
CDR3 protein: ASSYSGQGLYGYT

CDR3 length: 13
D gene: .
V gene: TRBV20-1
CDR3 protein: SAPPLAGRGQPQH

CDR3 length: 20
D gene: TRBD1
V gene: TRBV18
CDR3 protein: ASSPRIQDGTGGAGSGNTIY

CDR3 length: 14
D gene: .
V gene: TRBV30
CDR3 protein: AWSTRRHSREETQY

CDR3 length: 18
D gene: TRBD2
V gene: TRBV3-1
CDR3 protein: ASSQPSWGLAGLAKNIQY

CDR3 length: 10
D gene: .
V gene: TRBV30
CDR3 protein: AWRSGGTEAF

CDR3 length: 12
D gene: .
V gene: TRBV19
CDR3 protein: ASRLNSDNQPQH

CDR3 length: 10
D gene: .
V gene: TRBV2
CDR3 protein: ASTGPSWEQF

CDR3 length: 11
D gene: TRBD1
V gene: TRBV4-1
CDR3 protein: VKGQKLNQPQH

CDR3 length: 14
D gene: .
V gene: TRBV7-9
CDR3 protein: ASSYYAGTPTYEQY

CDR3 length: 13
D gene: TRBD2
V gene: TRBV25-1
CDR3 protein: ASSEVSGISYEQY

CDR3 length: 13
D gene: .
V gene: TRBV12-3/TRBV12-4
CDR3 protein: ASNPRSGSEKTIY

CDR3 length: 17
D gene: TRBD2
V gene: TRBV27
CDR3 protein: ASSFRGLAGDLNTGELF

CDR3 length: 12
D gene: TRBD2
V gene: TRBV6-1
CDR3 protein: ASNVEGLANEQF

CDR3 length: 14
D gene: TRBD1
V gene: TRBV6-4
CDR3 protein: ASSEEWTGVEETQY

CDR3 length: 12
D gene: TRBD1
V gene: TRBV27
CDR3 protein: ASSPLTGGYEQY

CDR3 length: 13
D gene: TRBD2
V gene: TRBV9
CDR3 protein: ASSVGLAGVYEQY

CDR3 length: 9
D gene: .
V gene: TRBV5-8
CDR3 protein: ASSPFHTQY

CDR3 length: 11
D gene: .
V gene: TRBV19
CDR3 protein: ASRQGSTDTQY

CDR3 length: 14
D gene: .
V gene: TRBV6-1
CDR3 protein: ASSPLANANTGELF

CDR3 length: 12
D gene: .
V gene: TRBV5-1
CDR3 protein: ASSGTGFGTEAF

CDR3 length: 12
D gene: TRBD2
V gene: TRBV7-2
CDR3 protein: ASSWRGRLNEQY

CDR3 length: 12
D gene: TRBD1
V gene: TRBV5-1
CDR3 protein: ASSQGTGRGEQY

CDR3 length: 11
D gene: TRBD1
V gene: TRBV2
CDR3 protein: ASGQGWVTEAF

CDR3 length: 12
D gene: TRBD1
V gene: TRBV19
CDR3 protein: ASSTGTGGEEQY

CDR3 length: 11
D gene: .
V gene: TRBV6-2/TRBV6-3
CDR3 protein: ASRYRESRGYT

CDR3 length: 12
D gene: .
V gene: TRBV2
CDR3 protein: ASSELDSGNTIY

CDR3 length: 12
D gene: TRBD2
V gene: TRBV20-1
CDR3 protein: SPRGTTLSYEQY

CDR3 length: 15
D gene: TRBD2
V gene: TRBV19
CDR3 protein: ASSSPGLAVSTDTQY

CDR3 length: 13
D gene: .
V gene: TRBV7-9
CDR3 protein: ASSLEVLGLDTQY

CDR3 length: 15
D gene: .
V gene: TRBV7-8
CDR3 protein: ASNLPQLGLLGDTQY

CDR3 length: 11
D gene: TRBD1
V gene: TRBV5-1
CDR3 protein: ASRRGQDNEQF

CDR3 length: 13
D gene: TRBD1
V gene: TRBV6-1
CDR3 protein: ASSRSLTGEIGYT

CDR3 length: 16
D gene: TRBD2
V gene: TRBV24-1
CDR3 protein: ATSDRGELAGHSYEQY